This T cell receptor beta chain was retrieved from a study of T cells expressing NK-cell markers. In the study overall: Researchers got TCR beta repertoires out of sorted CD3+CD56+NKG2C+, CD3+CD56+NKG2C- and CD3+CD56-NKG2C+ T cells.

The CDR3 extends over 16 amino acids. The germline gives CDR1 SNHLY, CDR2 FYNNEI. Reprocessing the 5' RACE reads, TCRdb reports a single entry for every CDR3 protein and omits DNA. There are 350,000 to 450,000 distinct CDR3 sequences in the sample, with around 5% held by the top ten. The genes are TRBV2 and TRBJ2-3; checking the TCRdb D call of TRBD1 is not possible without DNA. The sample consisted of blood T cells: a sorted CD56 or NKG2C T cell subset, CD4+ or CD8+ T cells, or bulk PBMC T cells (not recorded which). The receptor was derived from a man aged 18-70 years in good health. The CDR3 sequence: CASSLRTGGVADTQYF.